Shown below are 10 T cell receptor beta chains from a single sample sequenced in a study of long-term antiretroviral therapy in people with HIV (dated by TCRdb to 2021 to 2024). The immunoSEQ hsTCRB v3.0 assay was used at survey level resolution for TRB variable region sequencing. TCRdb re-hosts the immuneACCESS table, in-frame sequences only. Its copies lack some clones; in the studies checked, an unresolved V gene accounts for under half of them, and the cause for the rest is not known. The sample contains 30,000 or so clones, 93% of them found a single time. 10% of the sample goes to the ten largest clones. This specimen consisted of unsorted PBMCs, obtained 6.2 years after starting antiretroviral therapy. These receptor sequences come from a man in his forties or fifties with HIV.

J is TRBJ2-4 and V is TRBV18, with 8 bases lining up with TRBD2. The junction had 8 bases not matched to a gene; V was cut back by 2 bases and J by 5 bases. Germline V gives CDR1 KGHSH, CDR2 LQKENI. The CDR3 has 16 residues. DNA for the CDR3: TGTGCCAGCTCACCATCCGCGGGGGGTCCCGAAAACATTCAGTACTTC. It is translated as CASSPSAGGPENIQYF.

The rearrangement uses TRBV29-1 and TRBJ1-2; possible D gene TRBD1, 5 bases. Trimming stripped 3 bases from V and 4 bases from J, with 6 bases between. The CDR3 is 11 residues long. Looked up from germline, CDR1 is SQVTM and CDR2 is ANQGSEA. The CDR3 loop reads CSVDRVYGYTF. The CDR3 DNA reads TGCAGCGTTGACAGGGTCTATGGCTACACCTTC.

This chain uses TRBV29-1 with TRBJ2-1, with D unclear. This CDR3 spans 13 amino acids. V lost 8 bases and J lost 0, with 11 bases in between. The V gene's germline CDR1 is SQVTM and CDR2 ANQGSEA. CDR3 nucleotides: TGCAGCCGGTACCCGAGCTCCTACAATGAGCAGTTCTTC. Its translation is CSRYPSSYNEQFF.

The chain links TRBV5-1 to TRBJ2-7; TRBD1 matches 10 bases. Germline V lookup: CDR1 SGHRS, CDR2 YFSETQ. The CDR3 is made up of 13 amino acids. J gave up 2 bases and V 5 bases, and 1 base lay outside the gene matches. DNA for the CDR3: TGCGCCAGCAGGGGACAGGGGCCCTACGAGCAGTACTTC. It specifies CASRGQGPYEQYF.

V and J are TRBV5-8 and TRBJ1-3; D remains ambiguous. V was trimmed by 4 bases and J by 1 base, leaving 12 bases between them. Germline-derived CDR1 and CDR2 are SGHTS and YDEGEE. This CDR3 is built from 15 residues. CDR3: CASSTTPFSGNTIYF. CDR3 nucleotides: TGTGCCAGCAGCACGACCCCCTTTTCTGGAAACACCATATATTTT.

The chain joins TRBV11-3 to TRBJ2-2, with D possibly TRBD1 on 5 matching bases. The V and J ends lost 7 bases and 2 bases respectively, with 17 bases between them. CDR1 is SGHNT and CDR2 is YENEEA in the germline V gene. The CDR3 is made up of 16 amino acids. As DNA, the CDR3 is TGTGCCAGCACCTTCGGCACGCAGGGAAACACCGGGGAGCTGTTTTTT. Translating gives CASTFGTQGNTGELFF. Full variable domain (rest looked up from reference TRBV11-3 and TRBJ2-2): EAGVVQSPRYKIIEKKQPVAFWCNPISGHNTLYWYLQNLGQGPELLIRYENEEAVDDSQLPKDRFSAERLKGVDSTLKIQPAELGDSAVYLCASTFGTQGNTGELFFGEGSRLTVL.

The chain combines TRBV15 with TRBJ2-6; D is unresolved. The length of the CDR3 is 13 residues. Trimming took 5 bases from V and 4 from J, leaving 6 bases between them. Germline lookup yields CDR1 LNHNV and CDR2 YYDKDF (reference sequence). The CDR3 DNA reads as TGTGCCACCAGCCCCCCGGGGGCCAACGTCCTGACTTTC. Protein: CATSPPGANVLTF.

This clone appeared once. The V call is TRBV4-3, the J call TRBJ2-5, with TRBD1 identical over 7 bases. Germline V gene sequence: CDR1 LGHNA, CDR2 YSLEER. This CDR3 contains 15 residues. The trim removed 0 bases at V and 3 bases at J, leaving 4 bases unmatched. The CDR3 sequence is CASSQEGTDKETQYF. CDR3 nucleotides: TGCGCCAGCAGCCAAGAGGGGACAGATAAAGAGACCCAGTACTTC.

The genes are TRBV5-6 and TRBJ1-6; weak D call: TRBD1 (6 bases). CDR1 is SGHDT, CDR2 YYEEEE, per germline. The CDR3 is made up of 15 amino acids. Trimming removed 1 base at V and 12 bases at J, with 17 bases between. CDR3 amino acids: CASSLRWDTDKPLHF. As DNA, the CDR3 is TGTGCCAGCAGCTTGAGGTGGGACACGGACAAACCCCTCCACTTT.

The V and J genes are TRBV7-2 and TRBJ2-1; TRBD1 is a possible D gene (6 bases). V lost 5 bases to trimming and J lost 4 bases, with 18 bases between them. The CDR3 is 16 residues long. Germline V gene sequence: CDR1 SGHTA, CDR2 FQGNSA. The CDR3 spells CASSVNRDTSYNEQFF. CDR3 nucleotide sequence: TGTGCCAGCAGCGTAAACCGGGACACAAGTTACAATGAGCAGTTCTTC.